This paragraph covers one T cell receptor (beta chain) sequence. Its antigen is not identified. CDR3 length: 15 amino acids. Germline V gene sequence: CDR1 SGHVS, CDR2 FNYEAQ. Trimming removed 1 base from V and 6 bases from J, with 13 bases in between. Genomic DNA constituted the template upon which TCR beta VDJ and CDR3 profiling was performed. TCRdb processed the reads anew with MiXCR; each CDR3 protein has one entry. The sample lists about 170,000 distinct CDR3 sequences, more than 45% occurring once. The source of the sample is a study of CD8+CD57+ T cells in acquired aplastic anemia. As for the study in general: The DNA of sorted CD4+ and CD8+ cells averaged roughly 3.2 ug. Regarding the study as a whole: No significant patient-versus-control difference appeared in CD8+ Simpson's diversity. Fewer than 30 CD8+ CDR3 sequences were shared between patients and controls.

Previously, flow cytometry had revealed CD8+CD57+ cell expansion in the patients chosen for sequencing. Patients had received no therapy at the time of blood sampling. The sample comprised sorted CD4+, CD8+, or CD8+CD57+ T cells (not recorded which) from PBMCs. The rearrangement links TRBV7-6 to TRBJ2-1, with unresolved D. This receptor was taken from a human donor with aplastic anemia. The chain's CDR3 is CASSLDPTERNEQFF. The CDR3 nucleotides are TGTGCCAGCAGCTTAGATCCCACAGAACGCAATGAGCAGTTCTTC.